This TCR beta chain was found in a study of response to subunit inactivated influenza vaccine. V shed 6 bases and J shed 3 bases, with 15 bases lying between them. CDR3 size: 14 residues. Germline V gives CDR1 SGHAT, CDR2 FQNNGV. General observations from the study: Authors suggested few new T cells are recruited by each seasonal influenza vaccination.

TCRdb processed the RT-PCR reads anew with MiXCR; each CDR3 protein has one entry. The sample holds 540,000 or so distinct CDR3 sequences; approximately 13% are singletons and the top ten take roughly 13%. This clonotype was seen a handful of times. Its antigen is not known. The TCR comes from a man aged 50-60 years who received an inactivated influenza vaccine. Sequences were derived from PBMCs from blood, sampled roughly 47 days after vaccination. This sequence joins TRBV11-2 and TRBJ2-7; possible D gene TRBD1, 5 bases. CDR3 sequence (DNA): TGTGCCAGCAGGGTAGGGGCCAGGAGCTACGAGCAGTACTTC. Encoded protein: CASRVGARSYEQYF. Complete variable domain (other parts from reference TRBV11-2 and TRBJ2-7): EAGVAQSPRYKIIEKRQSVAFWCNPISGHATLYWYQQILGQGPKLLIQFQNNGVVDDSQLPKDRFSAERLKGVDSTLKIQPAKLEDSAVYLCASRVGARSYEQYFGPGTRLTVT.